This T cell receptor beta chain was captured by sequencing in a study of T cell responses to AZD1222 COVID-19 vaccine. Assay used: immunoSEQ multiplex PCR; TCRdb lists only in-frame clones, some missing. The data show 150,000 to 200,000 clones, with approximately 93% seen just once and more than 0.8% held by the top ten. Trimming removed 0 bases at V and 0 bases at J, with 7 bases between. CDR1 is SGHNT, CDR2 YYREEE, per germline (reference sequence). This CDR3 comprises 15 residues. This TCR came from an adult in good health. Sequenced here: peripheral blood, sampled on day 0 of AZD1222 vaccination. The rearrangement uses TRBV5-4 and TRBJ1-3; D uncertain. CDR3 region: CASSLGQNSGNTIYF. The CDR3, as DNA: TGTGCCAGCAGCTTGGGGCAAAACTCTGGAAACACCATATATTTT.